The 24 T cell receptor beta chains presented below share a single source sample, sequenced in a study of blood T cell repertoires in COVID-19. The data were produced by immunoSEQ multiplex PCR, yet TCRdb's version contains in-frame clones alone and is incomplete. Here the sample spans about 90,000 clones, approximately 76% being singletons. The sample consisted of peripheral blood. The receptor source for this set is a man between 65 and 85 years old with acute or convalescent COVID-19.

This clone appeared once. V and J are TRBV7-9 and TRBJ2-2; D is unclear. Germline lookup yields CDR1 SEHNR and CDR2 FQNEAQ (reference sequence). Trimming shortened V by 1 base and J by 6 bases, and 6 bases separated the two germline ends. This CDR3 is 13 amino acids long. Written as DNA, the CDR3 is TGTGCCAGCAGCTTAGTTCCAGCCGGGGAGCTGTTTTTT. The encoded protein is CASSLVPAGELFF.

The chain uses TRBV5-6 and TRBJ2-3; 7 bases agree with TRBD2. CDR1 and CDR2 (germline): SGHDT, YYEEEE. This CDR3 comprises 14 residues. V trimming: 2 bases; J trimming: 3 bases; junction bases outside the gene matches: 3. The CDR3 spells CASSLFGGTDTQYF. As DNA, the CDR3 is TGTGCCAGCAGCTTATTCGGGGGGACAGATACGCAGTATTTT.

The chain combines TRBV27 with TRBJ1-1; maybe TRBD1 (5 bases). In germline, CDR1 is MNHEY, CDR2 SMNVEV (reference sequence). Trimming cost V 8 bases and J 9 bases, with 16 bases left between them. The CDR3 is 12 amino acids. The CDR3 DNA is TGTGCCAGCTTCTGGGGGGGGGTTAAAGCTTTCTTT. Its protein is CASFWGGVKAFF.

The chain has TRBV12-5 and TRBJ2-1, with D tentatively TRBD2 (6 bases). Trimming removed 4 bases from V and 7 bases from J, with 32 bases in between. Germline CDR1 LGHNT, CDR2 FRNRAP. CDR3 length: 20 residues. CDR3 DNA: TGTGCTAGTGGTTCCCCCCAGGCGGGATTTACTCAAGCAGGGAAGAATGAGCAGTTCTTC. Residues: CASGSPQAGFTQAGKNEQFF.

The chain is built from TRBV5-1 and TRBJ2-7; D is perhaps TRBD1 (5 bases). The V gene lost 0 bases and the J gene lost 2 bases, with 9 bases spanning the gap. Germline CDR1 reads SGHRS; CDR2 reads YFSETQ. The CDR3 consists of 14 residues. The CDR3 region is CASSLEGNPYEQYF. CDR3 sequence (DNA): TGCGCCAGCAGCTTGGAGGGGAACCCCTACGAGCAGTACTTC.

The chain joins TRBV28 to TRBJ1-1; a possible D gene is TRBD1 (5 bases). CDR3 size: 15 residues. Germline values: CDR1 MDHEN, CDR2 SYDVKM. Trimming cost V 3 bases and J 0 bases, with 11 bases left between them. CDR3 amino acids: CASSFGGILNTEAFF. CDR3 sequence (DNA): TGTGCCAGCAGTTTCGGGGGAATCTTGAACACTGAAGCTTTCTTT.

The gene calls are TRBV2 and TRBJ1-2; D is undetermined. Germline CDR1 reads SNHLY; CDR2 reads FYNNEI. V shed 3 bases and J shed 5 bases, with 7 bases lying between them. The CDR3 runs 12 residues. The chain's CDR3 is CASSEESYGYTF. The DNA for the CDR3 is TGTGCCAGCAGTGAGGAGTCGTATGGCTACACCTTC.

The rearrangement joins TRBV30 to TRBJ1-5; the match to TRBD1 covers 7 bases. Germline V gene data show CDR1 as GTSNPN and CDR2 as SVGIG (reference sequence). The J segment lost 7 bases and the V segment lost 2 bases, leaving 5 bases of the junction unmatched. The CDR3 extends over 13 amino acids. CDR3 residues: CAWSRAGGQPQHF. The CDR3 bases are TGTGCCTGGAGTCGAGCAGGGGGGCAGCCCCAGCATTTT.

The chain is built from TRBV5-6 and TRBJ1-2; D is undetermined. Germline V gives CDR1 SGHDT, CDR2 YYEEEE. V lost 1 base to trimming and J lost 2 bases, with 12 bases between them. The CDR3 length is 15 residues. The CDR3 here is CASSLIRERNYGYTF. The CDR3 DNA sequence: TGTGCCAGCAGCTTGATACGGGAACGGAACTATGGCTACACCTTC.

The gene calls are TRBV19 and TRBJ2-2, with 10 bases fitting TRBD2. Trimming removed 10 bases from V and 1 base from J; junction bases left unmatched: 3. CDR3 size: 14 residues. The V gene's germline CDR1 is LNHDA and CDR2 SQIVND (reference sequence). The CDR3 coding sequence is TGTGCCACCACTAGCGGGATGAACACCGGGGAGCTGTTTTTT. This translates into CATTSGMNTGELFF.

The V call is TRBV5-1, the J call TRBJ2-5; tentatively, D is TRBD2 (6 bases). CDR1 is SGHRS and CDR2 is YFSETQ in the germline V gene. Trimming cost V 0 bases and J 5 bases, with 14 bases left between them. This CDR3 region has 15 residues. The CDR3 spells CASSLDGGRRETQYF. CDR3 DNA: TGCGCCAGCAGCTTGGATGGGGGGAGGAGGGAGACCCAGTACTTC.

The chain couples TRBV28 to TRBJ1-6, with 7 bases that match TRBD1. J lost 5 bases, V lost 3 bases, and 13 bases had no gene match. The CDR3 sequence is 18 residues long. Germline V gives CDR1 MDHEN, CDR2 SYDVKM. The CDR3 DNA is TGTGCCAGCAGTTTCGGCCAGGGGGTAATATATAATAATTCACCCCTCCACTTT. Amino acids: CASSFGQGVIYNNSPLHF.

This chain joins TRBV30 and TRBJ2-4; 10 bases map to TRBD1. Trimming cost V 2 bases and J 7 bases; bases outside gene matches: 5. This CDR3 has 14 amino acids. Germline CDR1 is GTSNPN and CDR2 is SVGIG (reference sequence). CDR3 nucleotide sequence: TGTGCCTGGAGTCTCGGACAGGGGGGGAACATTCAGTACTTC. Protein: CAWSLGQGGNIQYF.

In this sample, this clone turned up many times. The V gene is TRBV6-5, the J gene TRBJ2-2, with D uncertain. The germline V gene encodes CDR1 MNHEY and CDR2 SVGAGI. This CDR3 has 13 residues. Deletions cut 6 bases from V and 4 bases from J, with 9 bases between. The CDR3 sequence is CASSFSSTGELFF. The CDR3 nucleotides read TGTGCCAGCAGCTTCTCCAGCACCGGGGAGCTGTTTTTT.

The chain carries TRBV7-9 and TRBJ2-3, with 10 bases fitting TRBD1. The length of the CDR3 is 14 residues. Trimming removed 3 bases from V and 4 bases from J; junction bases left unmatched: 1. Germline assignment: CDR1 SEHNR and CDR2 FQNEAQ (reference sequence). DNA of the CDR3: TGTGCCAGCAGCTTTGGGACAGGGGCAGATACGCAGTATTTT. Translating it yields CASSFGTGADTQYF.

The chain couples TRBV7-9 to TRBJ2-3; possible D gene TRBD2, 5 bases. CDR1 and CDR2 (germline): SEHNR, FQNEAQ (reference sequence). The CDR3 spans 16 residues. Deletions cut 5 bases from V and 0 bases from J, with 15 bases between. The CDR3 DNA reads as TGTGCCAGCAGCGGCGGGCTAGCTCCTAGCACAGATACGCAGTATTTT. Its protein product is CASSGGLAPSTDTQYF.

The table lists this clone with a few counts. This chain links TRBV3-1 (or the pseudogene TRBV3-2) with TRBJ1-6, with TRBD1 matching over 11 bases. The germline gives CDR1 LGHDT, CDR2 YNNKEL (reference sequence). This CDR3 is built from 17 residues. The V and J ends lost 4 bases and 9 bases, in that order; junction bases with no gene match: 11. The CDR3 DNA is TGTGCCAGCAGCCTAGCACGGACAGGGGGCTTTCGTTCACCCCTCCACTTT. It encodes CASSLARTGGFRSPLHF.

The chain is built from TRBV24-1 and TRBJ2-3; the D gene is possibly TRBD2 (6 bases). This CDR3 comprises 14 residues. Germline loops: CDR1 KGHDR, CDR2 SFDVKD. The germline V and J ends were trimmed by 5 bases and 4 bases, with 12 bases remaining between them. The CDR3 sequence is CATSGRVAPDTQYF. The DNA of the CDR3 is TGTGCCACCAGTGGGAGGGTCGCGCCAGATACGCAGTATTTT.

In this sample, this clone turned up once. The genes are TRBV7-9 and TRBJ2-1, with D maybe TRBD2 (5 bases). The germline V and J ends were trimmed by 4 bases and 12 bases, with 19 bases remaining between them. In germline, CDR1 is SEHNR, CDR2 FQNEAQ (reference sequence). The CDR3 totals 14 residues. This CDR3 reads CASSSTRGPVGQFF. The CDR3 region has the DNA TGTGCCAGCAGCTCAACCCGGGGTCCGGTGGGGCAGTTCTTC. Complete variable domain (other parts from reference TRBV7-9 and TRBJ2-1): DTGVSQNPRHKITKRGQNVTFRCDPISEHNRLYWYRQTLGQGPEFLTYFQNEAQLEKSRLLSDRFSAERPKGSFSTLEIQRTEQGDSAMYLCASSSTRGPVGQFFGPGTRLTVL.

This clone was seen more than once but under ten times. The rearrangement joins TRBV6-1 to TRBJ2-2; maybe TRBD1 (6 bases). The germline V gene encodes CDR1 MNHNS and CDR2 SASEGT. The CDR3 extends over 14 amino acids. V shed 1 base and J shed 4 bases, with 7 bases lying between them. The chain's CDR3 is CASSEVRGTGELFF. CDR3 bases: TGTGCCAGCAGTGAAGTCAGGGGCACCGGGGAGCTGTTTTTT.

The chain joins TRBV9 to TRBJ1-4, with D maybe TRBD1 (5 bases). Germline CDR1 and CDR2: SGDLS and YYNGEE. The V gene lost 2 bases and the J gene lost 5 bases, with 10 bases spanning the gap. The CDR3 has 14 amino acids. The CDR3 region has the DNA TGTGCCAGCAGCGTTGGGACTAACAATGAAAAACTGTTTTTT. It specifies CASSVGTNNEKLFF.

The CDR3 DNA is TGCGCCAGCAGCACCGGGACAGGGATATCATTGAACACTGAAGCTTTCTTT. Encoded protein: CASSTGTGISLNTEAFF. This sequence joins TRBV5-1 and TRBJ1-1; 9 bases are shared with TRBD1. Germline V gene lookup returns CDR1 SGHRS and CDR2 YFSETQ. This CDR3 is built from 17 residues. V shed 4 bases, J shed 0 bases, and the junction held 10 bases outside the gene matches.

The J gene is TRBJ2-2, the V gene TRBV5-1; maybe TRBD1 (6 bases). This CDR3 spans 15 amino acids. V gave up 2 bases and J gave up 7 bases, with 15 bases separating them. The germline V gene encodes CDR1 SGHRS and CDR2 YFSETQ. CDR3: CASSFQAGAGGELFF. DNA for the CDR3: TGCGCCAGCAGCTTCCAGGCAGGGGCGGGCGGGGAGCTGTTTTTT. The whole variable domain, remainder taken from reference TRBV5-1 and TRBJ2-2, is KAGVTQTPRYLIKTRGQQVTLSCSPISGHRSVSWYQQTPGQGLQFLFEYFSETQRNKGNFPGRFSGRQFSNSRSEMNVSTLELGDSALYLCASSFQAGAGGELFFGEGSRLTVL.

This rearrangement joins TRBV12-3 or TRBV12-4 to TRBJ1-5; D not certain. The CDR3 loop spans 13 amino acids. Trimming left V 7 bases short and J 8 bases short, with 15 bases between. CDR3 protein: CASTLGRYEPQHF. DNA for the CDR3: TGTGCCAGCACCCTCGGGAGGTATGAGCCCCAGCATTTT.